The sequence of this TCR beta chain was determined in a study of regulatory T cells in long-lasting Graves disease. Sequencing libraries for TCR beta were prepared with iRepertoire HTBI primers and Arm-PCR of CDR3 regions. One entry per CDR3 protein, called by TCRdb with MiXCR from the multiplex PCR reads. Found here are about 610,000 distinct CDR3 sequences, around 16% of them singletons; the top ten hold around 11%. Time point noted: newly diagnosed GD, antithyroid drugs for less than 3 months. After RNA was extracted from PBMCs, the TCR library was made from it. This clonotype showed up many times. The CDR3 is 13 amino acids. CDR1 and CDR2 (germline): SNHLY, FYNNEI. The V segment lost 5 bases and the J segment 6 bases; nucleotides outside the gene matches: 6. This sample was also put to use in a study of T cells in Graves' hyperthyroidism and ophthalmopathy.

V and J are TRBV2 and TRBJ1-1, with 7 bases identical to TRBD1. Source: peripheral blood mononuclear cells (PBMCs), taken at new diagnosis, from a patient treated with antithyroid drugs. The receptor's source is a man aged 18 to 30 with Graves disease. Here the CDR3 DNA reads TGTGCCAGCAGTCCCGACAGGGTTGCTGAAGCTTTCTTT. Translation: CASSPDRVAEAFF.